The source of this TCR beta chain is a study of PD-1 blockade in classical Hodgkin lymphoma. TCRdb's table, derived via immunoSEQ multiplex PCR, lists solely in-frame clones and lacks some. Found here are some 46,000 clones, over 70% of them singletons; the top ten hold 22%. V gave up 2 bases and J gave up 0 bases, with 5 bases separating them. The CDR3 is 13 residues long. Germline CDR1 and CDR2: MNHEY and SVGAGI. Every patient relapsed after autologous stem cell transplantation, and brentuximab vedotin exposure varied. This receptor was identified in a human donor with classical Hodgkin lymphoma. The V call is TRBV6-5, the J call TRBJ2-7; D is perhaps TRBD1 (5 bases). This specimen consisted of peripheral blood mononuclear cells (PBMCs), obtained before the second cycle of nivolumab. The CDR3 coding sequence is TGTGCCAGCAGTTACGACAGCTCCTACGAGCAGTACTTC. Amino acid sequence: CASSYDSSYEQYF.